The subject of this entry is one T cell receptor (beta chain). The antigen remains unidentified. These data are taken from a study of metastatic and nonmetastatic thyroid tumors. On the study more broadly: Repertoires from malignant and benign thyroid patients were compared across blood and tumor or nodule tissue. Regarding the study as a whole: Reportedly, malignant thyroid tumors had significantly higher TCR beta diversity than benign nodules, in blood and tumor.

Authors' methods: It was from CDR3 differences across clinicopathological groups that a distant-metastasis classifier for papillary thyroid cancer was built. TCRdb called clones again from the PCR reads with MiXCR. The V and J calls, along with clone size, are taken from TCRdb and not from the paper's own processing. The sample lists tens of thousands of clones; approximately 20% were seen once. Thyroid surgery took place with no prior treatment in any patient. V shed 6 bases and J shed 7 bases, with 19 bases lying between them. The CDR3 spans 14 residues. CDR1 and CDR2 (germline): DFQATT, SNEGSKA (reference sequence).

The gene calls are TRBV20-1 and TRBJ2-1, with D perhaps TRBD2 (6 bases). Specimen: blood. This receptor was obtained from a male donor with papillary thyroid cancer or a benign thyroid nodule (not recorded which). Some clones in this sample may be carry-over from other donors' samples. CDR3 DNA sequence: TGCAGTGCGAGACCGGGACTTTATATGAATGAGCAGTTCTTC. Translating it yields CSARPGLYMNEQFF.